This T cell receptor (beta chain) originates from a study of shared clonotypes between healthy human individuals. Germline values: CDR1 SEHNR, CDR2 FQNEAQ (reference sequence). Losses at the gene ends were 5 bases for V and 1 base for J; bases not matched to a gene: 2. The CDR3 runs 16 residues. The assay was immunoSEQ multiplex PCR, and TCRdb's table has in-frame clones only and misses some. The sample records more than 1.2 million clones, approximately 98.5% being singletons. V gene TRBV7-9 combines with J gene TRBJ2-5; 15 bases are a match to TRBD2. Sequencing was carried out using naive CD4+ T cells sorted from blood. Stated subset: CD45RA+ positively selected. The receptor was isolated from a man aged 30 to 39 in good health. CDR3 region: CASSQGLAGGQETQYF. The DNA for the CDR3 is TGTGCCAGCAGCCAGGGACTAGCGGGAGGCCAAGAGACCCAGTACTTC.